This T cell receptor beta chain was captured by sequencing in a study of identical twins. Overall study findings and caveats: Weaker excess twin sharing was seen among beta out-of-frame sequences. For cord blood, abundant beta clonotypes had fewer insertions, unlike memory repertoires, which showed none. Compared with unrelated sharing, twin-shared out-of-frame alpha sequences had more low-probability sequences.

There are many counts of this clonotype. As yet, its antigen is unknown. The CDR3 covers 12 residues. Deletions cut 2 bases from V and 8 bases from J, with 12 bases between. Germline V gene lookup returns CDR1 SQVTM and CDR2 ANQGSEA. Unique molecular identifiers were present on the cDNA, which also gained a universal primer site by template switching. One entry per CDR3 protein results from TCRdb running MiXCR on the 5' RACE reads. This sample has hundreds of thousands of distinct CDR3 sequences, with roughly 6.2% found just once. The sequenced material came from naive T cells sorted from blood. V gene TRBV29-1 combines with J gene TRBJ1-2; D remains ambiguous. The source is a man in his late teens or twenties in good health. CDR3 amino acids: CSVEKGQPGYTF. The CDR3 DNA is TGCAGCGTTGAAAAAGGCCAACCGGGCTACACCTTC.